This is a list of T cell receptor beta chains from one sample in a study of a mutant IDH1 vaccine in newly diagnosed glioma. The method was immunoSEQ multiplex PCR; TCRdb's version includes in-frame clones alone and lacks a portion of them. In the table there are tens of thousands of clones, roughly 80% of which are singletons. The sample here was PBMCs, taken from a glioma patient treated with radiotherapy, temozolomide or both. The receptors derive from a woman in her 40s with glioma. Each CDR3 is given with its conserved first and last residue. A D gene is named only where the DNA matches it firmly. Clone size is given for some rows only: seen once, a few or many times, or a class if the clone is expanded.

CDR3	DNA	size	J	V	D
CASSYLGGISGNTIYF	TGTGCCAGCAGTTACTTAGGGGGAATCTCTGGAAACACCATATATTTT	NA	TRBJ1-3	TRBV6-5	NA
CASSRTGVTEAFF	TGTGCCAGCAGCCGGACAGGGGTCACTGAAGCTTTCTTT	NA	TRBJ1-1	TRBV27	TRBD1
CASSLQWDNDSPLHF	TGTGCCAGCAGTTTACAATGGGACAACGATTCACCCCTCCACTTT	NA	TRBJ1-6	TRBV27	NA
CASSRGGQGVGYTF	TGTGCCAGCTCCCGGGGGGGACAGGGCGTCGGCTACACCTTC	NA	TRBJ1-2	TRBV5-6	TRBD1
CASSILSTGRSNSPLHF	TGTGCCAGTAGTATTCTTTCGACAGGTAGAAGTAATTCACCCCTCCACTTT	once	TRBJ1-6	TRBV19	NA
CASSLTGEGYGYTF	TGTGCCAGCAGCCTCACAGGGGAGGGCTATGGCTACACCTTC	once	TRBJ1-2	TRBV6-5	TRBD1
CASSEGDSSYGYTF	TGTGCCAGCAGTGAAGGGGACTCCAGCTATGGCTACACCTTC	few	TRBJ1-2	TRBV6-1	NA
CSVVEENEQFF	TGCAGCGTGGTAGAGGAGAATGAGCAGTTCTTC	NA	TRBJ2-1	TRBV29-1	NA
CAISGQGNDQPQHF	TGTGCCATCAGTGGACAGGGGAATGATCAGCCCCAGCATTTT	NA	TRBJ1-5	TRBV10-3	TRBD1
CASSAYNSPLHF	TGTGCCAGCAGTGCCTATAATTCACCCCTCCACTTT	NA	TRBJ1-6	TRBV25-1	NA
CASSILGEQYF	TGTGCCAGCAGTATCCTGGGGGAGCAGTACTTC	NA	TRBJ2-7	TRBV6-6	NA
CASSEFPGRANEKLFF	TGTGCCAGCAGTGAATTTCCCGGTAGGGCTAATGAAAAACTGTTTTTT	NA	TRBJ1-4	TRBV25-1	NA
CASSTGMNTEAFF	TGTGCCAGTAGTACCGGGATGAACACTGAAGCTTTCTTT	NA	TRBJ1-1	TRBV19	NA
CASSLVAGAPLLGYTF	TGTGCCAGCAGCTTGGTAGCGGGGGCGCCGTTGCTTGGCTACACCTTC	NA	TRBJ1-2	TRBV5-6	NA
CASSIPGQGSYEQYF	TGTGCCAGCAGCATACCGGGACAGGGCTCCTACGAGCAGTACTTC	NA	TRBJ2-7	TRBV2	TRBD1
CASSFFREETEAFF	TGTGCCAGCAGCTTTTTCAGGGAGGAGACTGAAGCTTTCTTT	NA	TRBJ1-1	TRBV7-8	NA
CASSLGLAGEYLLDNEQFF	TGCGCCAGCAGCTTAGGACTAGCGGGGGAGTATCTCCTAGACAATGAGCAGTTCTTC	NA	TRBJ2-1	TRBV5-1	TRBD2
CATRDRTIPGDTQYF	TGTGCCACCAGGGACAGGACGATTCCCGGAGATACGCAGTATTTT	NA	TRBJ2-3	TRBV10-3	TRBD1
CASSLGPVSGNTIYF	TGTGCCAGCAGCCTAGGGCCCGTCTCTGGAAACACCATATATTTT	NA	TRBJ1-3	TRBV9	NA
CASSLEKNTEAFF	TGTGCCAGCAGTTTGGAAAAGAACACTGAAGCTTTCTTT	NA	TRBJ1-1	TRBV2	NA
CASSLDEGRETQYF	TGCGCCAGCAGCTTGGATGAGGGGAGAGAGACCCAGTACTTC	NA	TRBJ2-5	TRBV5-1	NA
CASSEEGKGGYTF	TGTGCCAGCAGTGAAGAGGGGAAAGGGGGCTACACCTTC	NA	TRBJ1-2	TRBV2	NA
CASRLMGLWYTIYF	TGTGCCAGCAGGCTAATGGGTCTGTGGTACACCATATATTTT	few	TRBJ1-3	TRBV11-2	NA
CASSPSSNYGYTF	TGCGCCAGCAGTCCCAGTTCTAACTATGGCTACACCTTC	NA	TRBJ1-2	TRBV10-2	NA
CASSLPQVNSPLHF	TGTGCCAGCAGTTTACCCCAAGTTAATTCACCCCTCCACTTT	NA	TRBJ1-6	TRBV27	NA
CASSLNWRTGTKLFF	TGTGCCAGCAGCCTTAATTGGCGAACCGGGACAAAACTGTTTTTT	NA	TRBJ1-4	TRBV7-6	NA
CASSESAARNQPQHF	TGCGCCAGCAGTGAGTCAGCGGCCCGCAATCAGCCCCAGCATTTT	NA	TRBJ1-5	TRBV10-2	NA
CASSLAVGQDWTDTQYF	TGTGCCAGCAGCTTAGCGGTAGGACAGGATTGGACAGATACGCAGTATTTT	NA	TRBJ2-3	TRBV7-6	TRBD1
CASSEFPGGSSPLHF	TGTGCCAGCAGTGAATTCCCGGGAGGCAGTTCACCCCTCCACTTT	NA	TRBJ1-6	TRBV6-1	NA
CASSVEGGASRGGYTF	TGTGCCAGCAGCGTAGAGGGCGGGGCGAGCCGGGGAGGCTACACCTTC	NA	TRBJ1-2	TRBV9	NA
CASSPQGRSSGNTIYF	TGTGCCAGCAGCCCGCAAGGTCGGAGCTCTGGAAACACCATATATTTT	once	TRBJ1-3	TRBV5-4	NA
CASSEFGGSGANVLTF	TGTGCCAGCAGTGAATTCGGGGGCTCTGGGGCCAACGTCCTGACTTTC	NA	TRBJ2-6	TRBV25-1	NA
CAWSRVFNQPQHF	TGTGCCTGGAGTAGGGTTTTCAATCAGCCCCAGCATTTT	NA	TRBJ1-5	TRBV30	NA
CASSPGATNEKLFF	TGTGCCAGCAGCCCAGGTGCGACTAATGAAAAACTGTTTTTT	NA	TRBJ1-4	TRBV6-1	NA
CASAPYVQSSSGNTIYF	TGCGCCAGCGCCCCCTACGTCCAGTCGAGCTCTGGAAACACCATATATTTT	NA	TRBJ1-3	TRBV4-1	NA
CASSPRGGDFSNQPQHF	TGTGCCAGCTCACCGCGGGGGGGGGATTTTAGCAATCAGCCCCAGCATTTT	NA	TRBJ1-5	TRBV18	NA
CATSEGTRSSQYF	TGTGCCACCAGCGAGGGGACTAGATCTTCCCAGTACTTC	NA	TRBJ2-5	TRBV15	TRBD2
CAWSVRAGGEKLFF	TGTGCCTGGAGTGTACGGGCCGGGGGGGAAAAACTGTTTTTT	NA	TRBJ1-4	TRBV30	NA
CASSLGTGPTYEQYF	TGTGCCAGCAGCTTGGGGACAGGCCCCACCTACGAGCAGTACTTC	NA	TRBJ2-7	TRBV5-4	TRBD1
CASSVRGTGELFF	TGTGCCAGCAGTGTGCGAGGTACCGGGGAGCTGTTTTTT	few	TRBJ2-2	TRBV2	NA
CASSTRQGKAGNTIYF	TGTGCCAGCAGCACCCGACAGGGAAAGGCTGGAAACACCATATATTTT	NA	TRBJ1-3	TRBV7-6	TRBD1
CASSRTGEYPYEQYF	TGTGCCAGCAGCCGGACAGGTGAATATCCCTACGAGCAGTACTTC	few	TRBJ2-7	TRBV7-9	TRBD1
CASSRDRAWGYTF	TGCGCCAGCAGCCGTGACAGGGCCTGGGGCTACACCTTC	NA	TRBJ1-2	TRBV5-1	TRBD1
CASSAGGNIQYF	TGCGCCAGCAGTGCGGGGGGGAACATTCAGTACTTC	NA	TRBJ2-4	TRBV10-1	TRBD2
CASSSGRYGYTF	TGTGCCAGCAGTTCTGGACGGTATGGCTACACCTTC	NA	TRBJ1-2	TRBV6-5	NA
CASSLTVGDQPQHF	TGCGCCAGCAGCTTGACCGTTGGGGATCAGCCCCAGCATTTT	NA	TRBJ1-5	TRBV5-1	NA
CASSPSGLTDTQYF	TGTGCCAGCTCACCATCGGGCCTCACAGATACGCAGTATTTT	NA	TRBJ2-3	TRBV18	NA
CASSLGTGNGEAFF	TGCGCCAGCAGCTTAGGGACAGGGAACGGTGAAGCTTTCTTT	NA	TRBJ1-1	TRBV5-1	TRBD1
CASSYLVGYEQYF	TGTGCCAGCAGTTACCTAGTGGGCTACGAGCAGTACTTC	NA	TRBJ2-7	TRBV6-5	NA
CASSLQGGNTEAFF	TGTGCCAGCAGCTTACAGGGGGGGAACACTGAAGCTTTCTTT	NA	TRBJ1-1	TRBV7-8	TRBD1
CASSPRQSRNSPLHF	TGTGCCAGCAGCCCAAGACAGAGCCGGAATTCACCCCTCCACTTT	NA	TRBJ1-6	TRBV7-2	NA
CASSASVNTEAFF	TGTGCCAGCAGTGCATCGGTGAACACTGAAGCTTTCTTT	NA	TRBJ1-1	TRBV2	NA
CASSLRAGTSGNTIYF	TGTGCCAGCAGCCTACGTGCAGGGACCTCTGGAAACACCATATATTTT	once	TRBJ1-3	TRBV14	NA
CASSLDLSWGSSSGNTIYF	TGTGCCAGCAGCTTAGACCTAAGTTGGGGCAGCTCCTCTGGAAACACCATATATTTT	NA	TRBJ1-3	TRBV7-9	NA
CASSQVPGELFF	TGCGCCAGCAGTCAAGTCCCCGGGGAGCTGTTTTTT	NA	TRBJ2-2	TRBV10-2	NA
CSGFEGNTEAFF	TGCAGCGGCTTCGAGGGGAACACTGAAGCTTTCTTT	few	TRBJ1-1	TRBV29-1	NA
CASSPKGGGRWSNEQFF	TGTGCCAGCAGCCCTAAGGGGGGGGGCCGATGGTCGAATGAGCAGTTCTTC	NA	TRBJ2-1	TRBV25-1	NA